These 14 T cell receptor beta chains were all obtained from the same sample, sequenced in a study of blood T cell repertoires in COVID-19. Profiling relied on immunoSEQ multiplex PCR, and the TCRdb table lists in-frame clones only, not all of them. The sample has approximately 230,000 clones; 82% are singletons. The source material was peripheral blood. These receptors came from a woman older than 75 with active or convalescent COVID-19.

The rearrangement uses TRBV3-1 (or the pseudogene TRBV3-2) and TRBJ1-2; 8 nucleotides line up with TRBD1. This CDR3 has 15 amino acids. Germline CDR1 LGHDT, CDR2 YNNKEL (reference sequence). V shed 6 bases, J shed 4 bases, and the junction held 10 bases outside the gene matches. CDR3 nucleotides: TGTGCCAGCAGTCCCCGACAGGGGTCTTTCTATGGCTACACCTTC. It is translated as CASSPRQGSFYGYTF.

The rearrangement uses TRBV27 and TRBJ1-5; D is unclear. The germline CDR1 and CDR2 sequences are MNHEY and SMNVEV (reference sequence). Trimming removed 2 bases at V and 4 bases at J, with 6 bases between. This CDR3 contains 13 residues. The chain's CDR3 is CASSLGRNQPQHF. CDR3 coding DNA: TGTGCCAGCAGTTTAGGTCGGAATCAGCCCCAGCATTTT.

V and J are TRBV6-5 and TRBJ1-1; D possibly corresponds to TRBD1 (5 bases). Germline-derived CDR1 and CDR2 are MNHEY and SVGAGI. With 3 bases removed from V and 0 bases from J, the gap between germline ends came to 11 bases. This CDR3 has 15 amino acids. CDR3 protein: CASSYGDSMNTEAFF. The CDR3 nucleotides read TGTGCCAGCAGTTATGGCGACAGCATGAACACTGAAGCTTTCTTT.

This chain links TRBV28 with TRBJ1-5, with 8 nucleotides matching TRBD1. This CDR3 contains 15 residues. CDR1 and CDR2 (germline): MDHEN, SYDVKM. The junction had 5 bases not matched to a gene; V was cut back by 5 bases and J by 2 bases. The CDR3 is CASSLPGQGNQPQHF. CDR3 DNA sequence: TGTGCCAGCAGTCTTCCGGGACAGGGCAATCAGCCCCAGCATTTT. The full variable domain, in which reference TRBV28 and TRBJ1-5 provide the parts outside the CDR3, is DVKVTQSSRYLVKRTGEKVFLECVQDMDHENMFWYRQDPGLGLRLIYFSYDVKMKEKGDIPEGYSVSREKKERFSLILESASTNQTSMYLCASSLPGQGNQPQHFGDGTRLSIL.

The chain combines TRBV11-2 with TRBJ1-5; D is undetermined. Trimming pared 5 bases from V and 6 bases from J, leaving 11 bases between. The CDR3 has 13 amino acids. Germline CDR1 reads SGHAT; CDR2 reads FQNNGV. The CDR3 region has the DNA TGTGCCAGCAGCGATGGCCGGGGTCAGCCCCAGCATTTT. This translates into CASSDGRGQPQHF.

The rearrangement uses TRBV19 and TRBJ1-6; D perhaps matches TRBD1 (5 bases). V shed 3 bases and J shed 10 bases, with 10 bases lying between them. This CDR3 is 13 amino acids long. Germline CDR1 and CDR2: LNHDA and SQIVND (reference sequence). Here the CDR3 DNA reads TGTGCCAGTAGTATTCAGGGTGACTCACCCCTCCACTTT. Translated: CASSIQGDSPLHF.

The J gene is TRBJ2-4, the V gene TRBV28, with D maybe TRBD1 (6 bases). The CDR3 spans 15 residues. V was clipped by 2 bases and J by 0 bases, with 8 bases between them. Per the germline V gene, CDR1 is MDHEN and CDR2 is SYDVKM. The CDR3 reads CASSLGQLAKNIQYF. The CDR3 nucleotides are TGTGCCAGCAGTTTAGGACAGCTAGCCAAAAACATTCAGTACTTC.

The chain recombines TRBV2 with TRBJ2-5, with D possibly being TRBD1 (6 bases). This CDR3 region has 14 residues. Germline-derived CDR1 and CDR2 are SNHLY and FYNNEI. V shed 3 bases and J shed 2 bases, with 10 bases lying between them. CDR3 loop: CASSEGALQETQYF. The DNA for the CDR3 is TGTGCCAGCAGTGAGGGGGCCCTGCAAGAGACCCAGTACTTC.

CDR3: CASSLAGPTGELFF. Written as DNA, the CDR3 is TGTGCCAGCAGTTTGGCAGGGCCCACCGGGGAGCTGTTTTTT. The rearrangement uses TRBV28 and TRBJ2-2, with D possibly TRBD1 on 5 matching bases. The CDR3 runs 14 residues. V was shortened by 3 bases and J by 4 bases, with 9 bases between the two germline ends. Germline-derived CDR1 and CDR2 are MDHEN and SYDVKM.

The genes are TRBV5-1 and TRBJ2-3; maybe TRBD2 (5 bases). CDR3 size: 13 residues. The V gene's germline CDR1 is SGHRS and CDR2 YFSETQ. V lost 4 bases and J lost 6, with 12 bases in between. This CDR3 reads CASSHEGPDTQYF. The CDR3 nucleotides read TGCGCCAGCAGCCATGAGGGCCCTGATACGCAGTATTTT.

The genes are TRBV30 and TRBJ2-7; D not certain. The CDR3 extends over 13 amino acids. The germline V and J ends were trimmed by 1 base and 1 base, with 8 bases remaining between them. Germline CDR1 GTSNPN, CDR2 SVGIG (reference sequence). In DNA, the CDR3 is TGTGCCTGGAGTGGAACAGCTTCCTACGAGCAGTACTTC. It codes for CAWSGTASYEQYF.

Sample share makes this clone medium-sized. The rearrangement joins TRBV28 to TRBJ1-5; TRBD1 is a possible D gene (5 bases). Germline lookup yields CDR1 MDHEN and CDR2 SYDVKM. Trimming stripped 5 bases from V and 0 bases from J, with 11 bases between. The CDR3 spans 15 residues. CDR3: CASSLTVYSNQPQHF. CDR3 bases: TGTGCCAGCAGTCTGACAGTCTATAGCAATCAGCCCCAGCATTTT. Full variable domain (rest looked up from reference TRBV28 and TRBJ1-5): DVKVTQSSRYLVKRTGEKVFLECVQDMDHENMFWYRQDPGLGLRLIYFSYDVKMKEKGDIPEGYSVSREKKERFSLILESASTNQTSMYLCASSLTVYSNQPQHFGDGTRLSIL.

The V and J genes are TRBV19 and TRBJ2-5; D may be TRBD2 (7 bases). V lost 6 bases to trimming and J lost 4 bases, with 18 bases between them. Germline-derived CDR1 and CDR2 are LNHDA and SQIVND (reference sequence). The CDR3 spans 15 residues. The CDR3 coding sequence is TGTGCCAGTAGCCCCGGGGGGCAGCGGGGAGAGACCCAGTACTTC. Translation gives CASSPGGQRGETQYF.

The J gene is TRBJ2-4, the V gene TRBV6-2 or TRBV6-3; 9 positions agree with TRBD2. CDR1 is MNHEY, CDR2 SVGEGT, per germline. The CDR3 runs to 14 residues. After removal of 5 bases from V and 5 bases from J, the junction contained 4 bases not matched to a gene. CDR3 amino acids: CASSETSGENIQYF. The CDR3 DNA is TGTGCCAGCAGTGAGACTAGCGGTGAAAACATTCAGTACTTC.